The T cell receptor (beta chain) described here comes from a study of shared clonotypes between healthy human individuals. TCRdb's table, derived via immunoSEQ multiplex PCR, lists solely in-frame clones and lacks some. The table has more than 550,000 clones, approximately 77% seen once; the top ten hold roughly 1.8%. The V end was cut by 7 bases, the J end by 6 bases, with 18 bases between. The length of the CDR3 is 14 residues. Germline CDR1 is SGHTA and CDR2 is FQGNSA. This clone was found once. Sequences were obtained from memory CD4+ T cells sorted from blood. Subset reported: CD45RA-negative fraction. This chain joins TRBV7-2 and TRBJ2-5; D is undetermined. The clonotype originates from a woman aged 25-40 years in good health. The CDR3 loop is CASTTFQDTQTQYF. The CDR3 nucleotides are TGTGCCAGCACCACTTTCCAGGATACGCAGACCCAGTACTTC.